The 28 T cell receptor beta chains below all came from one sample that was sequenced in a study of lymphopenia after photon versus proton radiotherapy. Profiled with immunoSEQ multiplex PCR; TCRdb holds only in-frame clones, not every one. The table has 75,000 to 90,000 clones, over 70% seen once. The material was peripheral blood, obtained from a patient treated with proton-based radiotherapy. The receptors come from a man aged 55 to 70 with pancreatic cancer.

This clone was seen just once. The chain combines TRBV10-3 with TRBJ1-2; D might be TRBD1 (6 bases). V was shortened by 0 bases and J by 2 bases, with 10 bases between the two germline ends. CDR1 and CDR2 from the germline V gene are ENHRY and SYGVKD. The CDR3 loop spans 15 amino acids. The CDR3 reads CAISESGGPNYGYTF. The CDR3 bases are TGTGCCATCAGTGAGTCGGGGGGCCCGAACTATGGCTACACCTTC.

In DNA form, the CDR3 reads TGTGCCAGCTCACCACCGCGGGGCAGGGGGCTGGATACGCAGTATTTT. It specifies CASSPPRGRGLDTQYF. This chain links TRBV18 with TRBJ2-3, with 8 bases that match TRBD1. The CDR3 length is 16 residues. The germline gives CDR1 KGHSH, CDR2 LQKENI. V trimming: 0 bases; J trimming: 6 bases; junction bases outside the gene matches: 8.

J is TRBJ2-1 and V is TRBV28; tentatively, D is TRBD1 or TRBD2 (5 bases each). The V gene's germline CDR1 is MDHEN and CDR2 SYDVKM. V was pared by 4 bases and J by 9 bases, with 22 bases between. The CDR3 has 16 residues. In DNA form, the CDR3 reads TGTGCCAGCAGTTCCCCCGCTAGCACCCAGGGTGGTGAGCAGTTCTTC. This translates into CASSSPASTQGGEQFF.

Concerning this clone itself: At one boundary the junction diverges from the germline segment, which might be a read error. This chain joins TRBV7-7 and TRBJ2-5; TRBD1 aligns across 7 bases. The CDR3 is made up of 15 amino acids. The germline V gene has CDR1 SSHAT and CDR2 FNYEAQ (reference sequence). The CDR3, as DNA: TGTGCTAGCAGCCCTAGGACAGGTCCCCAAGAGACCCAGTACTTC. Encoded protein: CASSPRTGPQETQYF.

J is TRBJ2-7 and V is TRBV7-9, with 12 bases matching TRBD1. V was pared by 7 bases and J by 1 base, with 8 bases of the junction left unmatched. Germline V gene lookup returns CDR1 SEHNR and CDR2 FQNEAQ (reference sequence). This CDR3 comprises 16 residues. CDR3 coding DNA: TGTGCCAGCACTACTCTGGGACAGGGGGCTTCCTACGAGCAGTACTTC. Protein: CASTTLGQGASYEQYF.

This sequence joins TRBV7-9 and TRBJ2-1; D tentatively reads TRBD1 or TRBD2 (6 bases each). Germline lookup yields CDR1 SEHNR and CDR2 FQNEAQ (reference sequence). Trimming removed 1 base at V and 3 bases at J, with 19 bases between. This CDR3 has 18 residues. The CDR3 reads CASSLGGGSGLYYNEQFF. In DNA form, the CDR3 reads TGTGCCAGCAGCTTAGGAGGGGGTAGCGGATTATACTACAATGAGCAGTTCTTC.

The V gene is TRBV7-2, the J gene TRBJ2-5; a weak D match, TRBD1 (6 bases). Trimming removed 5 bases from V and 1 base from J, with 11 bases in between. CDR3 length: 14 amino acids. Germline V lookup: CDR1 SGHTA, CDR2 FQGNSA. The CDR3 protein is CASSPDRSQETQYF. Here the CDR3 DNA reads TGTGCCAGCAGCCCCGACAGGAGCCAAGAGACCCAGTACTTC.

This chain connects TRBV5-1 to TRBJ1-1; 8 bases fit TRBD1. The CDR3 covers 12 residues. Germline lookup yields CDR1 SGHRS and CDR2 YFSETQ. Trimming cost V 4 bases and J 11 bases; bases outside gene matches: 7. CDR3 residues: CASSGTGFTAFF. The CDR3 DNA reads TGCGCCAGCAGCGGGACAGGTTTTACTGCTTTCTTT.

As for this clone: One end of the junction fails to match germline, which may point to a read error. The gene calls are TRBV5-1 and TRBJ1-1; D ambiguous. The length of the CDR3 is 13 residues. CDR1 and CDR2 from the germline V gene are SGHRS and YFSETQ. The CDR3 spells CASSLVLNTEAFF. The CDR3 nucleotides read TGCGCCAGCAGTTTGGTCCTTAACACTGAAGCTTTCTTT.

The genes are TRBV18 and TRBJ2-2; tentative D call: TRBD2 (5 bases). The germline V gene has CDR1 KGHSH and CDR2 LQKENI. The CDR3 is 11 amino acids. Deletions cut 8 bases from V and 8 bases from J, with 9 bases between. As DNA, the CDR3 is TGTGCCAGCGTCCGGGATGGGGAGCTGTTTTTT. Translation gives CASVRDGELFF. The whole variable domain, remainder taken from reference TRBV18 and TRBJ2-2, is NAGVMQNPRHLVRRRGQEARLRCSPMKGHSHVYWYRQLPEEGLKFMVYLQKENIIDESGMPKERFSAEFPKEGPSILRIQQVVRGDSAAYFCASVRDGELFFGEGSRLTVL.

This rearrangement joins TRBV5-4 to TRBJ2-3, with 11 bases aligning to TRBD2. CDR1 is SGHNT and CDR2 is YYREEE in the germline V gene (reference sequence). The CDR3 spans 15 residues. V lost 6 bases and J lost 0; bases outside the gene matches: 3. The CDR3 sequence is CASTRTSGSTDTQYF. CDR3 nucleotides: TGTGCCAGCACCAGGACTAGCGGGAGCACAGATACGCAGTATTTT.

The genes are TRBV15 and TRBJ1-1, with a weak D call TRBD1 (5 bases). Germline V lookup: CDR1 LNHNV, CDR2 YYDKDF (reference sequence). The CDR3 spans 13 residues. V lost 5 bases and J lost 5, with 12 bases in between. The CDR3 sequence is CATSLLQETEAFF. CDR3 DNA: TGTGCCACCAGCCTGTTACAGGAGACTGAAGCTTTCTTT.

This clone was picked up one time. The chain is built from TRBV27 and TRBJ1-2, with TRBD1 as a possible D gene (6 bases). CDR3 length: 14 amino acids. V was shortened by 6 bases and J by 5 bases, with 16 bases between the two germline ends. Germline CDR1 is MNHEY and CDR2 is SMNVEV (reference sequence). CDR3 sequence (DNA): TGTGCCAGCAGCCCAAGGACAGTCCCTTATGGCTACACCTTC. This codes for CASSPRTVPYGYTF.

This chain uses TRBV6-1 with TRBJ1-1, with D uncertain. Germline V gives CDR1 MNHNS, CDR2 SASEGT. Deletions cut 6 bases from V and 1 base from J, with 12 bases between. CDR3 length: 14 amino acids. DNA of the CDR3: TGTGCCAGCAGGGGAACTTGGAAGAACACTGAAGCTTTCTTT. It translates to CASRGTWKNTEAFF.

The chain joins TRBV27 to TRBJ2-2, with a possible D match to TRBD1 (5 bases). V was cut by 2 bases and J by 5 bases, with 6 bases left in between. Germline-derived CDR1 and CDR2 are MNHEY and SMNVEV (reference sequence). CDR3 length equals 13 residues. CDR3 region: CASSLRGTGELFF. In nucleotides, the CDR3 is TGTGCCAGCAGTTTAAGGGGAACCGGGGAGCTGTTTTTT.

This chain links TRBV10-2 with TRBJ2-5; TRBD2 agrees at 7 bases. This CDR3 comprises 14 residues. The V gene end was trimmed by 6 bases and the J gene end by 2 bases; junction bases not matched to a gene: 6. CDR1 and CDR2 (germline): WSHSY, SAAADI. CDR3 loop: CASSLSGVQETQYF. The CDR3, as DNA: TGCGCCAGCAGCCTAAGCGGGGTGCAAGAGACCCAGTACTTC.

V usage is TRBV9 and J usage is TRBJ2-2; the D gene could be TRBD1 or TRBD2 (6 bases each). The germline V and J ends were trimmed by 4 bases and 4 bases, with 17 bases remaining between them. CDR3 size: 16 residues. From germline, CDR1 is SGDLS and CDR2 YYNGEE. CDR3 in amino acids: CASSHGGLSLTGELFF. CDR3 DNA: TGTGCCAGCAGCCACGGGGGCCTAAGTCTCACCGGGGAGCTGTTTTTT.

This chain uses TRBV5-1 with TRBJ2-2; 11 positions agree with TRBD2. The CDR3 has 18 amino acids. Unmatched junction bases numbered 14, after V lost 4 bases and J lost 6 bases. CDR1 and CDR2 from the germline V gene are SGHRS and YFSETQ. CDR3 nucleotide sequence: TGCGCCAGCAGCCGAGAATTGACTAGCGGGATAGGGGCCGGGGAGCTGTTTTTT. It is translated as CASSRELTSGIGAGELFF. The whole variable domain, filled in from reference TRBV5-1 and TRBJ2-2, reads KAGVTQTPRYLIKTRGQQVTLSCSPISGHRSVSWYQQTPGQGLQFLFEYFSETQRNKGNFPGRFSGRQFSNSRSEMNVSTLELGDSALYLCASSRELTSGIGAGELFFGEGSRLTVL.

The V call is TRBV7-6, the J call TRBJ2-7; 11 nucleotides agree with TRBD2. V shed 5 bases, J shed 3 bases, and the junction held 6 bases outside the gene matches. The CDR3 extends over 15 amino acids. The germline gives CDR1 SGHVS, CDR2 FNYEAQ. CDR3 in amino acids: CASSQLAGADYEQYF. CDR3 sequence (DNA): TGTGCCAGCAGCCAACTAGCGGGAGCGGACTACGAGCAGTACTTC.

CDR3 bases: TGTGCCAGTAGTATTAAGTCCAGGGGGGGCACCGGGGAGCTGTTTTTT. This gives the protein CASSIKSRGGTGELFF. The chain is built from TRBV19 and TRBJ2-2, with D perhaps being TRBD1 or TRBD2 (7 bases each). V was pared by 3 bases and J by 4 bases, with 15 bases between. The CDR3 contains 16 residues. Germline CDR1 LNHDA, CDR2 SQIVND (reference sequence).

The rearrangement joins TRBV7-9 to TRBJ1-3; no definite D call. V lost 4 bases and J lost 4, with 8 bases in between. Germline values: CDR1 SEHNR, CDR2 FQNEAQ (reference sequence). This CDR3 comprises 13 residues. The CDR3 DNA follows: TGTGCCAGCAGCTCGATATCCGGAAACACCATATATTTT. It encodes CASSSISGNTIYF.

V gene TRBV6-5 combines with J gene TRBJ1-3; D not resolved. Germline CDR1 is MNHEY and CDR2 is SVGAGI. The CDR3 covers 13 residues. V dropped 6 bases and J dropped 0 bases, with 6 bases sitting between them. The CDR3: CASRLTSGNTIYF. CDR3 sequence (DNA): TGTGCCAGCAGGCTGACCTCTGGAAACACCATATATTTT.

V and J are TRBV7-2 and TRBJ2-7, with 9 bases matching TRBD2. Germline V CDR1 and CDR2: SGHTA, FQGNSA. V lost 1 base to trimming and J lost 4 bases; unmatched junction nucleotides: 8. This CDR3 has 16 residues. The CDR3 protein is CASSLVAGVMAYEQYF. The CDR3 DNA sequence: TGTGCCAGCAGCTTAGTAGCGGGAGTTATGGCGTACGAGCAGTACTTC.

This clone was seen only once. The rearrangement joins TRBV5-6 to TRBJ1-2; D unclear. From germline, CDR1 is SGHDT and CDR2 YYEEEE. Trimming took 0 bases from V and 0 from J, leaving 15 bases between them. The CDR3 extends over 17 amino acids. Written as DNA, the CDR3 is TGTGCCAGCAGCTTGGAGAAATATTCCGAAACTAACTATGGCTACACCTTC. Encoded protein: CASSLEKYSETNYGYTF.

V and J are TRBV9 and TRBJ2-7, with 9 bases lining up with TRBD1. CDR3 length: 13 residues. Germline V gene lookup returns CDR1 SGDLS and CDR2 YYNGEE. The J segment lost 6 bases and the V segment lost 2 bases, leaving 3 bases of the junction unmatched. The CDR3 is CASSVRTGAEQYF. CDR3 coding DNA: TGTGCCAGCAGCGTCAGGACAGGGGCCGAGCAGTACTTC.

This clone was seen only once. This chain links TRBV7-2 with TRBJ1-2; D uncertain. The CDR3 spans 14 residues. V dropped 4 bases and J dropped 0 bases, with 9 bases sitting between them. Germline V CDR1 and CDR2: SGHTA, FQGNSA. CDR3 nucleotides: TGTGCCAGCAGCTCGACACGGGCTAACTATGGCTACACCTTC. Protein: CASSSTRANYGYTF.

This chain links TRBV6-5 with TRBJ2-3; D possibly corresponds to TRBD2 (5 bases). Per germline, CDR1 MNHEY and CDR2 SVGAGI. This CDR3 has 13 residues. V lost 0 bases to trimming and J lost 10 bases, with 11 bases between them. CDR3 coding DNA: TGTGCCAGCAGTTACTCCGTTATGGGAGCGCAGTATTTT. This encodes CASSYSVMGAQYF.

This chain links TRBV30 with TRBJ2-7, with no clear D. V was cut by 4 bases and J by 3 bases, with 13 bases left in between. CDR1 GTSNPN and CDR2 SVGIG come from the germline V gene (reference sequence). The CDR3 sequence is 13 residues long. The DNA of the CDR3 is TGTGCCTGGATCCCAGGCCCGAGCTACGAGCAGTACTTC. This gives the protein CAWIPGPSYEQYF. The full variable domain, in which reference TRBV30 and TRBJ2-7 provide the parts outside the CDR3, is SQTIHQWPATLVQPVGSPLSLECTVEGTSNPNLYWYRQAAGRGLQLLFYSVGIGQISSEVPQNLSASRPQDRQFILSSKKLLLSDSGFYLCAWIPGPSYEQYFGPGTRLTVT.